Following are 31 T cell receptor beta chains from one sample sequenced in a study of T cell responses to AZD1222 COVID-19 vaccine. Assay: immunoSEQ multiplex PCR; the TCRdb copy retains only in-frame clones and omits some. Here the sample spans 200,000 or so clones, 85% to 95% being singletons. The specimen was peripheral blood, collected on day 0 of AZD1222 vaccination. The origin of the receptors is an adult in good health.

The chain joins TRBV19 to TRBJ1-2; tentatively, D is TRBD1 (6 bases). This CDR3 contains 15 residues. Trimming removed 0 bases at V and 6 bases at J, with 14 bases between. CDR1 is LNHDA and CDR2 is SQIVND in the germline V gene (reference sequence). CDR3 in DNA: TGTGCCAGTAGTATAGACGCGGGGGGCTTGGATGGCTACACCTTC. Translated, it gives CASSIDAGGLDGYTF. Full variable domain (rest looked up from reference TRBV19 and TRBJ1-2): DGGITQSPKYLFRKEGQNVTLSCEQNLNHDAMYWYRQDPGQGLRLIYYSQIVNDFQKGDIAEGYSVSREKKESFPLTVTSAQKNPTAFYLCASSIDAGGLDGYTFGSGTRLTVV.

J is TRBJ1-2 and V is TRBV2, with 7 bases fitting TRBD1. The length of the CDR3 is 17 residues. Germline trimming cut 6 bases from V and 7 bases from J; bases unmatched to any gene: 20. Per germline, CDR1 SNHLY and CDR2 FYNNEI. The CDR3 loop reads CASSPRTGLTFSIGYTF. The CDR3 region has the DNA TGTGCCAGCAGCCCAAGGACAGGCCTGACTTTTAGTATTGGCTACACCTTC.

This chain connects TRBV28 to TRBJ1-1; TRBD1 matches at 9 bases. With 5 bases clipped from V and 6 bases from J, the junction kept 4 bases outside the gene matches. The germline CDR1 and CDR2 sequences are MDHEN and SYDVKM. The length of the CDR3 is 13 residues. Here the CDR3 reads CASSLGTGPEAFF. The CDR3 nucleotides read TGTGCCAGCAGTCTCGGGACAGGGCCTGAAGCTTTCTTT.

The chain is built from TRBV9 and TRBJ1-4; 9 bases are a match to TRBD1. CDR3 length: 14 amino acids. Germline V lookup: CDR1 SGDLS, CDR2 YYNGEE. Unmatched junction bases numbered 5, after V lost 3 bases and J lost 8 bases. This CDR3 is CASSGGQGWEKLFF. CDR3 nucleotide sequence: TGTGCCAGCAGCGGGGGACAGGGCTGGGAAAAACTGTTTTTT. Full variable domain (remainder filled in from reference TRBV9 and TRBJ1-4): DSGVTQTPKHLITATGQRVTLRCSPRSGDLSVYWYQQSLDQGLQFLIQYYNGEERAKGNILERFSAQQFPDLHSELNLSSLELGDSALYFCASSGGQGWEKLFFGSGTQLSVL.

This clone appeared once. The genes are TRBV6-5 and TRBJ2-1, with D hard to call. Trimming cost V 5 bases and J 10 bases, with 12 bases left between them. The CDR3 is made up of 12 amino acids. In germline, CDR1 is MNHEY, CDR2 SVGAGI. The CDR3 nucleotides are TGTGCCAGCAGTCCCGACCCGAGCGAGCAGTTCTTC. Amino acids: CASSPDPSEQFF.

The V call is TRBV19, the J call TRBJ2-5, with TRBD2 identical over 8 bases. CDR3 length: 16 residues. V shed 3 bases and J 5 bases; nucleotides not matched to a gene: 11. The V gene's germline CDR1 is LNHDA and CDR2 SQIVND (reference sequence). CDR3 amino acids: CASSIARGGARETQYF. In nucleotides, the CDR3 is TGTGCCAGTAGTATCGCCCGGGGGGGCGCGAGGGAGACCCAGTACTTC. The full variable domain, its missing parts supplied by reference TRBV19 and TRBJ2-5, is DGGITQSPKYLFRKEGQNVTLSCEQNLNHDAMYWYRQDPGQGLRLIYYSQIVNDFQKGDIAEGYSVSREKKESFPLTVTSAQKNPTAFYLCASSIARGGARETQYFGPGTRLLVL.

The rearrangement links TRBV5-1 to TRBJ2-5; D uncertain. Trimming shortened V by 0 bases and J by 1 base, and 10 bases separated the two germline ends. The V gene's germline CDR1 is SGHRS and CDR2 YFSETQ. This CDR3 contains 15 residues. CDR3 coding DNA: TGCGCCAGCAGCTTGGTTGCGGCTACCCAAGAGACCCAGTACTTC. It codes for CASSLVAATQETQYF.

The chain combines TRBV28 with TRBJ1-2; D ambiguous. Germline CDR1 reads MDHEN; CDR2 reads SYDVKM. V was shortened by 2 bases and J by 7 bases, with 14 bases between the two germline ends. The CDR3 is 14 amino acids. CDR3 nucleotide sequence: TGTGCCAGCAGTTTAGGGCGACTATCTCGTGGCTACACCTTC. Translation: CASSLGRLSRGYTF.

DNA for the CDR3: TGTGCCAGCAGTCCAGGGGTCGCTAACTATGGCTACACCTTC. Translating it yields CASSPGVANYGYTF. The J gene is TRBJ1-2, the V gene TRBV6-5; maybe TRBD1 (6 bases). The length of the CDR3 is 14 residues. With 5 bases removed from V and 0 bases from J, the gap between germline ends came to 10 bases. The germline V gene has CDR1 MNHEY and CDR2 SVGAGI.

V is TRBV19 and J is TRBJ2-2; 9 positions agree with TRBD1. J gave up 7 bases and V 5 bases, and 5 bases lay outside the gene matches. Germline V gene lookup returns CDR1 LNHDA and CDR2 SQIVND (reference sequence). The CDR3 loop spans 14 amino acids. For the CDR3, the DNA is TGTGCCAGTAGTGGGACAGGGCCAGGCGGGGAGCTGTTTTTT. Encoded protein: CASSGTGPGGELFF.

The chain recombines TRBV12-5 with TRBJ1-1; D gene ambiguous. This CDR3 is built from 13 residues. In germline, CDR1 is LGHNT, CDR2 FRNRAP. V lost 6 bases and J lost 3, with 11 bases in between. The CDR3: CASGLDGYTEAFF. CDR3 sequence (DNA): TGTGCTAGTGGCCTCGACGGGTACACTGAAGCTTTCTTT.

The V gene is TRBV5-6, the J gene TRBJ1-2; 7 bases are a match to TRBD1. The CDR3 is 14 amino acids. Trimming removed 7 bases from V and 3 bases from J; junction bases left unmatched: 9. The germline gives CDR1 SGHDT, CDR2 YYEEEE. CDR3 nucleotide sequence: TGTGCCAGCGTAGGGAAGCAGGGGGACTATGGCTACACCTTC. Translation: CASVGKQGDYGYTF. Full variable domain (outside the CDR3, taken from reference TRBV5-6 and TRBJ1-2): DAGVTQSPTHLIKTRGQQVTLRCSPKSGHDTVSWYQQALGQGPQFIFQYYEEEERQRGNFPDRFSGHQFPNYSSELNVNALLLGDSALYLCASVGKQGDYGYTFGSGTRLTVV.

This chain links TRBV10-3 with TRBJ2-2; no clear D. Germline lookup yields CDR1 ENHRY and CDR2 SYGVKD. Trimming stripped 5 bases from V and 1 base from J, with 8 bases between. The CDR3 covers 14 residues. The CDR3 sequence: CAISSDGNTGELFF. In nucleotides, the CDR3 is TGTGCCATCAGTTCTGACGGGAACACCGGGGAGCTGTTTTTT.

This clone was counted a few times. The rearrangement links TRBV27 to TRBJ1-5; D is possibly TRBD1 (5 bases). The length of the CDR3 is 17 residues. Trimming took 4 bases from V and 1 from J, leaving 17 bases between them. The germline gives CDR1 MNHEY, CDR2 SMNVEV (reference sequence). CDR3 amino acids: CASSSLGPILSNQPQHF. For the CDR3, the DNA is TGTGCCAGCAGTTCCTTGGGGCCCATCCTAAGCAATCAGCCCCAGCATTTT.

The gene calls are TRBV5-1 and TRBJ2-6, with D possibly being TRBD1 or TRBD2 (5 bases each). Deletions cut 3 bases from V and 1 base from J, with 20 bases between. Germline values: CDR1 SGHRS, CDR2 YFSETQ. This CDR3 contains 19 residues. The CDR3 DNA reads TGCGCCAGCAGCTGGGGGATCTCAGGCGCAGGTTCTGGGGCCAACGTCCTGACTTTC. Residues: CASSWGISGAGSGANVLTF.

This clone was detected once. In DNA, the CDR3 is TGTGCCAGCAGCTTTTCGGGAGGAAGCAATCAGCCCCAGCATTTT. It encodes CASSFSGGSNQPQHF. V usage is TRBV5-5 and J usage is TRBJ1-5; D is uncertain. The CDR3 extends over 15 amino acids. The V end was cut by 2 bases, the J end by 1 base, with 10 bases between. From germline, CDR1 is SGHKS and CDR2 YYEKEE (reference sequence). The full variable domain, its missing parts supplied by reference TRBV5-5 and TRBJ1-5, is DAGVTQSPTHLIKTRGQQVTLRCSPISGHKSVSWYQQVLGQGPQFIFQYYEKEERGRGNFPDRFSARQFPNYSSELNVNALLLGDSALYLCASSFSGGSNQPQHFGDGTRLSIL.

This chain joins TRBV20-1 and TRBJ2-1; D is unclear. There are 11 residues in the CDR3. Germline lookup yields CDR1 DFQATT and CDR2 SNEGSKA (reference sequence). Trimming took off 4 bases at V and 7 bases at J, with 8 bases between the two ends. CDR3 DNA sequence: TGCAGTGCTACGGACCGGAATGAGCAGTTCTTC. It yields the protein CSATDRNEQFF.

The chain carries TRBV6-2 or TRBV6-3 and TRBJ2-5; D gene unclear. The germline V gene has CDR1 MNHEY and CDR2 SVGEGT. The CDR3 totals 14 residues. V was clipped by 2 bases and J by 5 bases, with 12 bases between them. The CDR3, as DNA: TGTGCCAGCAGTTACGAGGTGGTTCCGGAGACCCAGTACTTC. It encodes CASSYEVVPETQYF.

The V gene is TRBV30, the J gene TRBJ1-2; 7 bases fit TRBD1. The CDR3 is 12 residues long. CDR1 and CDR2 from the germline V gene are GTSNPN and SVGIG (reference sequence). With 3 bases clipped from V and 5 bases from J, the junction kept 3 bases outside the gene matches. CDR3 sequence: CAWRTGVYGYTF. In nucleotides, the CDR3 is TGTGCCTGGAGAACAGGGGTATATGGCTACACCTTC.

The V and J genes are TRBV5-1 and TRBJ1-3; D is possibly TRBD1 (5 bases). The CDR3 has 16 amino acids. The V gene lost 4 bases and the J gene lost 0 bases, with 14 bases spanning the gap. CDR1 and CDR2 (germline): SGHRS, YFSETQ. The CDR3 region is CASSRGDGGSGNTIYF. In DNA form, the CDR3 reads TGCGCCAGCAGCCGCGGGGACGGAGGCTCTGGAAACACCATATATTTT.

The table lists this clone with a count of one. CDR3 sequence: CASSPRTVSYDNEQFF. The CDR3 DNA is TGCGCCAGCAGCCCAAGGACAGTATCATACGACAATGAGCAGTTCTTC. The J gene is TRBJ2-1, the V gene TRBV5-1; D may be TRBD1 (6 bases). Germline V gives CDR1 SGHRS, CDR2 YFSETQ. V lost 4 bases and J 5 bases, leaving 19 bases between the germline ends. This CDR3 region has 16 residues.

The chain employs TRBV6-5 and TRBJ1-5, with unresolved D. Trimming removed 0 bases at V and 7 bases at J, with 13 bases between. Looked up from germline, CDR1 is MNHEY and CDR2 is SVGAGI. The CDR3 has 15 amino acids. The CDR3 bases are TGTGCCAGCAGTTACTCTGGGGTCACGGGGCAGCCCCAGCATTTT. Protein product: CASSYSGVTGQPQHF.

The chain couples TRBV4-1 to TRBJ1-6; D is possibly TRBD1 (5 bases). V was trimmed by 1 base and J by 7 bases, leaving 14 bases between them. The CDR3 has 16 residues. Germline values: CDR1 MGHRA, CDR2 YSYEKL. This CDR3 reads CASSQVPGRTNSPLHF. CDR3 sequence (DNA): TGCGCCAGCAGCCAAGTACCGGGACGGACGAATTCACCCCTCCACTTT.

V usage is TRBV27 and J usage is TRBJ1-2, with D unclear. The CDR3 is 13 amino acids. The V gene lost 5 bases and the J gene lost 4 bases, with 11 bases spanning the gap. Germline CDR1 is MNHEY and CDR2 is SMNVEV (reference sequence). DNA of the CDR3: TGTGCCAGCAGTCCCTGGGAGTTCTATGGCTACACCTTC. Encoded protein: CASSPWEFYGYTF.

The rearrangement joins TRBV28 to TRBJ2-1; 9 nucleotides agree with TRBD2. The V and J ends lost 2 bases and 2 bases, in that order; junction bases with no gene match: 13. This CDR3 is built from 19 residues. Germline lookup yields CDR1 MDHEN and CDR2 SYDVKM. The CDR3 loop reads CASSLERKVAGAAYNEQFF. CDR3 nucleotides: TGTGCCAGCAGTTTAGAGAGGAAGGTAGCGGGAGCAGCCTACAATGAGCAGTTCTTC. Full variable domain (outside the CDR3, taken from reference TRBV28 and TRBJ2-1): DVKVTQSSRYLVKRTGEKVFLECVQDMDHENMFWYRQDPGLGLRLIYFSYDVKMKEKGDIPEGYSVSREKKERFSLILESASTNQTSMYLCASSLERKVAGAAYNEQFFGPGTRLTVL.

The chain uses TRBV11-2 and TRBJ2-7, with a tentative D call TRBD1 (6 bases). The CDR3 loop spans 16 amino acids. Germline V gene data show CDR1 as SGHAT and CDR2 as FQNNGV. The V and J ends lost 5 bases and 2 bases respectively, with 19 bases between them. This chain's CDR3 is CASSQGPSAGAYEQYF. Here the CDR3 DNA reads TGTGCCAGCAGCCAGGGCCCCTCGGCAGGGGCCTACGAGCAGTACTTC.

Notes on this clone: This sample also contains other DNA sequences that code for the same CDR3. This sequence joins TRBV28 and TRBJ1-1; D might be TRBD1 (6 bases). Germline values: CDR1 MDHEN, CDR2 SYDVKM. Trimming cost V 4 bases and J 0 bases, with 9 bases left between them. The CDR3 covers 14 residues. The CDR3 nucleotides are TGTGCCAGCAGTTCCGGACAGATGAACACTGAAGCTTTCTTT. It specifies CASSSGQMNTEAFF.

CDR3 amino acids: CSAQYNEQFF. In nucleotides, the CDR3 is TGCAGCGCCCAGTACAATGAGCAGTTCTTC. This chain joins TRBV29-1 and TRBJ2-1; no reliable D call. Trimming left V 7 bases short and J 4 bases short, with 5 bases between. CDR1 and CDR2 from the germline V gene are SQVTM and ANQGSEA. This CDR3 has 10 amino acids.

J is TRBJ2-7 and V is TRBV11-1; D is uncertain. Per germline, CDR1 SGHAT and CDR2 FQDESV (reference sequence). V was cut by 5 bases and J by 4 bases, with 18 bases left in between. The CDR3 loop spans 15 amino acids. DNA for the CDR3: TGTGCCAGCAGCCCTCGCGACACGGGTTTATACGAGCAGTACTTC. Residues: CASSPRDTGLYEQYF.

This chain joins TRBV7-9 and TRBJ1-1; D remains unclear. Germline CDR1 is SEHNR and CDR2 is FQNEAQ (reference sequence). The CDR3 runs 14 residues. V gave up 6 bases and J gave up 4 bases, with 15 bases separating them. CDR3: CASRKEVFATEAFF. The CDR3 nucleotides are TGTGCCAGCAGAAAAGAGGTTTTTGCCACTGAAGCTTTCTTT.

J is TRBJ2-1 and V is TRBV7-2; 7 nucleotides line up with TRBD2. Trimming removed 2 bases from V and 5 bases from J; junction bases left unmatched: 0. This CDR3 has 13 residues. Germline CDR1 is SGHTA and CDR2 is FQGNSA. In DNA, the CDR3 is TGTGCCAGCAGCTTACGGGGGGACAATGAGCAGTTCTTC. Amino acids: CASSLRGDNEQFF.